The rows below give T cell receptor beta chains drawn from one sample of a study of cytomegalovirus exposure and HLA in healthy donors. Method: immunoSEQ multiplex PCR; TCRdb's copy keeps in-frame clones and lacks some. Of 55,000 to 75,000 clones listed, more than 85% are singletons. The sequenced sample consisted of PBMCs. Every receptor here comes from a man aged 18 to 29 in good health and CMV-seropositive. Both conserved end residues are part of each CDR3. D genes are given only for firm matches. Size is omitted from some rows. Given values are once, few, many or a class for expanded clones.

d_call: .; v_call: TRBV27; j_call: TRBJ2-7; clone_size: .; cdr3_nt: TGTGCCAGCAGTCTGACGTCGACCTGGGGGGACGAGCAGTACTTC; cdr3_aa: CASSLTSTWGDEQYF
d_call: .; v_call: TRBV30; j_call: TRBJ1-2; clone_size: .; cdr3_nt: TGTGCCCACACTCCCGGGGGGCCGTTTGGCTACACCTTC; cdr3_aa: CAHTPGGPFGYTF
d_call: .; v_call: TRBV27; j_call: TRBJ2-2; clone_size: .; cdr3_nt: TGTGCCAGCAGCCATCAACAGGCTACGAACACCGGGGAGCTGTTTTTT; cdr3_aa: CASSHQQATNTGELFF
d_call: .; v_call: TRBV19; j_call: TRBJ2-7; clone_size: .; cdr3_nt: TGTGCCAGTAGTGTCCAAGCCGGGGTATACGAGCAGTACTTC; cdr3_aa: CASSVQAGVYEQYF
d_call: TRBD2; v_call: TRBV27; j_call: TRBJ2-7; clone_size: .; cdr3_nt: TGTGCCAGCAGTTTAGCGGGGGGGGAGCAGTACTTC; cdr3_aa: CASSLAGGEQYF
d_call: TRBD2; v_call: TRBV29-1; j_call: TRBJ2-7; clone_size: .; cdr3_nt: TGCAGCGTTGGACCAGGACTAGCGGGAATAAACTCCTACGAGCAGTACTTC; cdr3_aa: CSVGPGLAGINSYEQYF
d_call: .; v_call: TRBV4-2; j_call: TRBJ1-2; clone_size: .; cdr3_nt: TGTGCCAGCAGCCAAGATATTCAGGTGATTACTGGCTACACCTTC; cdr3_aa: CASSQDIQVITGYTF
d_call: .; v_call: TRBV9; j_call: TRBJ2-3; clone_size: .; cdr3_nt: TGTGCCAGCAGCGGCGGTCCTGCAGGGTTCACAGATACGCAGTATTTT; cdr3_aa: CASSGGPAGFTDTQYF
d_call: .; v_call: TRBV27; j_call: TRBJ2-7; clone_size: .; cdr3_nt: TGTGCCAGCAGTTTAGGGGCTAGCGCCTACGAGCAGTACTTC; cdr3_aa: CASSLGASAYEQYF
d_call: TRBD1; v_call: TRBV29-1; j_call: TRBJ2-6; clone_size: .; cdr3_nt: TGCAGCGTTCGGACAGGGCTGGGTAGCGGTGGCTCTGGGGCCAACGTCCTGACTTTC; cdr3_aa: CSVRTGLGSGGSGANVLTF
d_call: .; v_call: TRBV9; j_call: TRBJ1-1; clone_size: few; cdr3_nt: TGTGCCAGCAGCCCTCTACAGGGAGTGAGCACTGAAGCTTTCTTT; cdr3_aa: CASSPLQGVSTEAFF
d_call: .; v_call: TRBV5-1; j_call: TRBJ1-4; clone_size: .; cdr3_nt: TGCGCCAGCACCGTTAGGAGTGCAACTAATGAAAAACTGTTTTTT; cdr3_aa: CASTVRSATNEKLFF
d_call: TRBD2; v_call: TRBV28; j_call: TRBJ2-7; clone_size: few; cdr3_nt: TGTGCCAGCAGTTCACCGGGACTATCCTACGAGCAGTACTTC; cdr3_aa: CASSSPGLSYEQYF
d_call: .; v_call: TRBV28; j_call: TRBJ2-2; clone_size: .; cdr3_nt: TGTGCCAGCAGGTCCTACTCCCCGACAGGTCCAAACACCGGGGAGCTGTTTTTT; cdr3_aa: CASRSYSPTGPNTGELFF
d_call: TRBD2; v_call: TRBV15; j_call: TRBJ2-7; clone_size: .; cdr3_nt: TGTGCCACCAGCAGAGATAGGCGGGAGGTATCCTACGAGCAGTACTTC; cdr3_aa: CATSRDRREVSYEQYF
d_call: TRBD2; v_call: TRBV29-1; j_call: TRBJ2-5; clone_size: .; cdr3_nt: TGCAGCGCGGGTGCGGGGGATGAGACCCAGTACTTC; cdr3_aa: CSAGAGDETQYF
d_call: TRBD2; v_call: TRBV11-3; j_call: TRBJ2-1; clone_size: .; cdr3_nt: TGTGCCAGCAGCTACCTAGCGGGAGCCCCCTACAATGAGCAGTTCTTC; cdr3_aa: CASSYLAGAPYNEQFF
d_call: .; v_call: TRBV9; j_call: TRBJ1-3; clone_size: .; cdr3_nt: TGTGCCAGCAGCGTGGGGCAGGCTGGAAACACCATATATTTT; cdr3_aa: CASSVGQAGNTIYF
d_call: .; v_call: TRBV1; j_call: TRBJ2-3; clone_size: .; cdr3_nt: TGCACCAGCAGCCAAGATCCAGAGAGGCCCAGGGGTACGAGCACAGATACGCAGTATTTT; cdr3_aa: CTSSQDPERPRGTSTDTQYF
d_call: .; v_call: TRBV5-1; j_call: TRBJ2-5; clone_size: .; cdr3_nt: TGCGCCAGCAGCTTGACAGGGGAGACCCAGTACTTC; cdr3_aa: CASSLTGETQYF
d_call: .; v_call: TRBV7-9; j_call: TRBJ1-2; clone_size: once; cdr3_nt: TGTGCCAGCAGCTTAGGGGGGGGGTCCTATGGCTACACCTTC; cdr3_aa: CASSLGGGSYGYTF
d_call: .; v_call: TRBV5-5; j_call: TRBJ2-7; clone_size: .; cdr3_nt: TGTGCCAGCAGCTTGGGCAGGTACTCCTACGAGCAGTACTTC; cdr3_aa: CASSLGRYSYEQYF
d_call: .; v_call: TRBV10-1; j_call: TRBJ2-7; clone_size: .; cdr3_nt: TGCGCCAGCAGTGACAAATGGGAGAGCAACTACGAGCAGTACTTC; cdr3_aa: CASSDKWESNYEQYF
d_call: TRBD1; v_call: TRBV19; j_call: TRBJ1-2; clone_size: .; cdr3_nt: TGTGCCAGTAACACAGGGGACCATGGCTACACCTTC; cdr3_aa: CASNTGDHGYTF
d_call: TRBD2; v_call: TRBV29-1; j_call: TRBJ2-3; clone_size: .; cdr3_nt: TGCAGCGCGCGGGAGGGAGATACGCAGTATTTT; cdr3_aa: CSAREGDTQYF
d_call: .; v_call: TRBV28; j_call: TRBJ2-4; clone_size: .; cdr3_nt: TGTGCCAGCAGTTTCGGGGGTACTTTAGCCAAAAACATTCAGTACTTC; cdr3_aa: CASSFGGTLAKNIQYF
d_call: .; v_call: TRBV29-1; j_call: TRBJ1-2; clone_size: .; cdr3_nt: TGCAGCGTCGCCGCAGGGACTTATGGCTACACCTTC; cdr3_aa: CSVAAGTYGYTF
d_call: TRBD2; v_call: TRBV4-1; j_call: TRBJ2-1; clone_size: .; cdr3_nt: TGCGCCAGCAGCCAAGGACTAGCGGGATTAGGAGGGTGGGGGAATGAGCAGTTCTTC; cdr3_aa: CASSQGLAGLGGWGNEQFF
d_call: TRBD1; v_call: TRBV7-9; j_call: TRBJ1-1; clone_size: .; cdr3_nt: TGTGCCAGCAGCGCACGGAGACAGGGGGCGAAAGCTTTCTTT; cdr3_aa: CASSARRQGAKAFF
d_call: TRBD1; v_call: TRBV27; j_call: TRBJ2-7; clone_size: .; cdr3_nt: TGTGCCAGCGCCCTACAGGGGACCTACGAGCAGTACTTC; cdr3_aa: CASALQGTYEQYF
d_call: TRBD2; v_call: TRBV6-1; j_call: TRBJ2-1; clone_size: .; cdr3_nt: TGTGCCAGCAGTGGGTTGGGACTAGCGGGAGGGCCTATGCAGTTCTTC; cdr3_aa: CASSGLGLAGGPMQFF
d_call: TRBD2; v_call: TRBV28; j_call: TRBJ2-7; clone_size: .; cdr3_nt: TGTGCCAGCAGTATCCGGACTAGCGACCTCTACGAGCAGTACTTC; cdr3_aa: CASSIRTSDLYEQYF
d_call: .; v_call: TRBV12-2; j_call: TRBJ2-3; clone_size: .; cdr3_nt: TGTGCAAGTCGCTTAGTAGCTAGCGGGAGGGCCGGGGATACGCAGTATTTT; cdr3_aa: CASRLVASGRAGDTQYF
d_call: .; v_call: TRBV19; j_call: TRBJ2-1; clone_size: .; cdr3_nt: TGTGCCAGTAGTATAGGCGGCTACTCCTACAATGAGCAGTTCTTC; cdr3_aa: CASSIGGYSYNEQFF
d_call: .; v_call: TRBV19; j_call: TRBJ1-5; clone_size: .; cdr3_nt: TGTGCCAGTAGTATAGTCCCTCTCCTCCCTCAGCCCCAGCATTTT; cdr3_aa: CASSIVPLLPQPQHF
d_call: .; v_call: TRBV6-1; j_call: TRBJ1-2; clone_size: .; cdr3_nt: TGTGCCAGCTCCCCTAGACCCAGGACAGACTATGGCTACACCTTC; cdr3_aa: CASSPRPRTDYGYTF
d_call: .; v_call: TRBV6-1; j_call: TRBJ1-1; clone_size: .; cdr3_nt: TGTGCCAGCAGCCCTCAAGACAGTGAAGCTTTCTTT; cdr3_aa: CASSPQDSEAFF
d_call: .; v_call: TRBV11-2; j_call: TRBJ2-7; clone_size: .; cdr3_nt: TGTGCCAGCAGCTTCATCGTGGGAGTAGTAGGCGAGCAGTACTTC; cdr3_aa: CASSFIVGVVGEQYF
d_call: TRBD2; v_call: TRBV5-4; j_call: TRBJ2-7; clone_size: .; cdr3_nt: TGTGCCAGCAGCCATAGCGGGAGAGGCCCCTACGAGCAGTACTTC; cdr3_aa: CASSHSGRGPYEQYF
d_call: .; v_call: TRBV28; j_call: TRBJ1-5; clone_size: .; cdr3_nt: TGTGCCAGCAGTCCCAGGGATTACAGGCAGCCCCAGCATTTT; cdr3_aa: CASSPRDYRQPQHF
d_call: TRBD1; v_call: TRBV7-2; j_call: TRBJ2-2; clone_size: .; cdr3_nt: TGTGCCAGCAGCCAGGTCCGGGGGTGGCAGGGGGCGTCCGGGGAGCTGTTTTTT; cdr3_aa: CASSQVRGWQGASGELFF
d_call: .; v_call: TRBV9; j_call: TRBJ1-2; clone_size: .; cdr3_nt: TGTGCCAGCAGCGTAGCCTCAGGGTCTTTCTATGGCTACACCTTC; cdr3_aa: CASSVASGSFYGYTF
d_call: .; v_call: TRBV5-1; j_call: TRBJ2-2; clone_size: .; cdr3_nt: TGCGCCAGCAGCTTGGTCCAGAGCGTCACCGGGGAGCTGTTTTTT; cdr3_aa: CASSLVQSVTGELFF
d_call: TRBD2; v_call: TRBV27; j_call: TRBJ2-2; clone_size: .; cdr3_nt: TGTGCCAGCACAGGACTAGCGCTCACCGGGGAGCTGTTTTTT; cdr3_aa: CASTGLALTGELFF
d_call: .; v_call: TRBV21-1; j_call: TRBJ1-1; clone_size: .; cdr3_nt: TGTGCCAGCAGCACTTACCGGGACAGGGTTCGGCACACTGAAGCTTTCTTT; cdr3_aa: CASSTYRDRVRHTEAFF
d_call: .; v_call: TRBV10-3; j_call: TRBJ2-3; clone_size: .; cdr3_nt: TGTGCCATCAGTGAAGTTGAGGGTACGCAGTATTTT; cdr3_aa: CAISEVEGTQYF
d_call: TRBD2; v_call: TRBV28; j_call: TRBJ2-7; clone_size: .; cdr3_nt: TGTGCCACCAGGGGTAATGGGGCTTTAGGAGGCGGGAGGGCCGGTTACGAGCAGTACTTC; cdr3_aa: CATRGNGALGGGRAGYEQYF
d_call: .; v_call: TRBV27; j_call: TRBJ2-3; clone_size: once; cdr3_nt: TGTGCCAGCCAAGCAGGGGTCTCTAGCACAGATACGCAGTATTTT; cdr3_aa: CASQAGVSSTDTQYF
d_call: TRBD2; v_call: TRBV6-5; j_call: TRBJ2-1; clone_size: .; cdr3_nt: TGTGCCAGCAGTCCCGGGACTAGCGGGATGCGTGAGCAGTTCTTC; cdr3_aa: CASSPGTSGMREQFF
d_call: .; v_call: TRBV19; j_call: TRBJ2-5; clone_size: .; cdr3_nt: TGTGCCAGTAGTATTCAGGGTGGGGTTGGGGAGACCCAGTACTTC; cdr3_aa: CASSIQGGVGETQYF
d_call: .; v_call: TRBV9; j_call: TRBJ2-1; clone_size: once; cdr3_nt: TGTGCCAGCAGCAGATCAGGGGACTCCTACAATGAGCAGTTCTTC; cdr3_aa: CASSRSGDSYNEQFF
d_call: .; v_call: TRBV27; j_call: TRBJ1-1; clone_size: .; cdr3_nt: TGTGCCAGCAGTCTGTACCCAGGGTCGAACACTGAAGCTTTCTTT; cdr3_aa: CASSLYPGSNTEAFF
d_call: .; v_call: TRBV6-1; j_call: TRBJ1-1; clone_size: .; cdr3_nt: TGTGCCAGCAGTTCCCACTTGAACACTGAAGCTTTCTTT; cdr3_aa: CASSSHLNTEAFF
d_call: TRBD2; v_call: TRBV6-5; j_call: TRBJ2-7; clone_size: .; cdr3_nt: TGTGCCAGCAGTTCTAGACTAGCGGGAGTTTCAGACGAGCAGTACTTC; cdr3_aa: CASSSRLAGVSDEQYF
d_call: TRBD2; v_call: TRBV28; j_call: TRBJ2-7; clone_size: once; cdr3_nt: TGTGCCAGCAGGGGGGGACTAGCGGCCTCCGAGCAGTACTTC; cdr3_aa: CASRGGLAASEQYF
d_call: TRBD1; v_call: TRBV28; j_call: TRBJ1-2; clone_size: .; cdr3_nt: TGTGCCAGCAGTCAAACCGACAGGGAATCCTATGGCTACACCTTC; cdr3_aa: CASSQTDRESYGYTF